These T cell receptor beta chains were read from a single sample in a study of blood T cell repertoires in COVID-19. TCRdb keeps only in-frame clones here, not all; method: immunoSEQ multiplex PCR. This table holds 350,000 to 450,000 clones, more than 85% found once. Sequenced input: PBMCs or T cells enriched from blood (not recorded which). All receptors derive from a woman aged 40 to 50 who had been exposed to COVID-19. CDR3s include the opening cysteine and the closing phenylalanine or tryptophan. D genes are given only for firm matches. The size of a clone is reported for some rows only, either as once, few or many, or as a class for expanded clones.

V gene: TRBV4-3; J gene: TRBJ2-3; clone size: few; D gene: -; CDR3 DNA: TGCGCCAGCAGCCAAGGCCACCCCGAGACAGATACGCAGTATTTT; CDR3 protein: CASSQGHPETDTQYF
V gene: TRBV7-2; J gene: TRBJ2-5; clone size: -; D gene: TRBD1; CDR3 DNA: TGTGCCAGCAGCTTACCCCAGGGGGTTGTGGAGACCCAGTACTTC; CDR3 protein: CASSLPQGVVETQYF
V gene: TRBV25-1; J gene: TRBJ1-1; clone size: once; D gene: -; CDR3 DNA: TGTGCCAGCAGCCATTATGATCCTAGTGGGACTGAAGCTTTCTTT; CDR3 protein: CASSHYDPSGTEAFF
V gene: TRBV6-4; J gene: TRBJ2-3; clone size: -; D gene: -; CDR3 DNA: TGTGCCAGCAGTGAATCTCAGGGTTATACGCAGTATTTT; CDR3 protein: CASSESQGYTQYF
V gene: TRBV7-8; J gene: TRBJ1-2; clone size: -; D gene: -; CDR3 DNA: TGTGCCAGCAGCTTAATAAGTTTAGGAGACTATGGCTACACCTTC; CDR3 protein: CASSLISLGDYGYTF
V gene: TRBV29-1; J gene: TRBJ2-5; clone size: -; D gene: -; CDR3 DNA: TGCAGCGTTGCGCTTAGTGCACCCGAGACCCAGTACTTC; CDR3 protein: CSVALSAPETQYF
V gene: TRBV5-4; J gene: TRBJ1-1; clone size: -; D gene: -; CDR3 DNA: TGTGCCAGCAGCTTGGGGGGGCTGAACACTGAAGCTTTCTTT; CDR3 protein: CASSLGGLNTEAFF
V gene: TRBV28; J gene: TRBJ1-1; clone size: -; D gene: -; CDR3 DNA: TGTGCCAGCACCGTGGGGGGGCCGAACACTGAAGCTTTCTTT; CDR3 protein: CASTVGGPNTEAFF
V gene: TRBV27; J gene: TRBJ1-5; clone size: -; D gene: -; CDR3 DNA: TGTGCCAGCGCCCAGGGGCCCGGTTTAAATCAGCCCCAGCATTTT; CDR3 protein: CASAQGPGLNQPQHF
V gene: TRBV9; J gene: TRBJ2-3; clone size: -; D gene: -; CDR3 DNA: TGTGCCAGCAGCGGAGGGCGGCCACGGGGCACAGATACGCAGTATTTT; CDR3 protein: CASSGGRPRGTDTQYF
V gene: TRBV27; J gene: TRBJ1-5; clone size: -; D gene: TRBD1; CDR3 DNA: TGTGCCAGCAGACAGGGGGCGGGCAATCAGCCCCAGCATTTT; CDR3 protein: CASRQGAGNQPQHF
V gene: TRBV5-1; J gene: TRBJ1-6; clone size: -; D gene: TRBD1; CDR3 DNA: TGCGCCAGCAGCATAGGACAGGGAGGGAGTTCACCCCTCCACTTT; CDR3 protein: CASSIGQGGSSPLHF
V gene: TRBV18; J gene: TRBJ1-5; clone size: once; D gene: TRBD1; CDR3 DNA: TGTGCCAGCTCACCAGGGCAGGGGGGTAAAAGCGGCAATCAGCCCCAGCATTTT; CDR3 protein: CASSPGQGGKSGNQPQHF
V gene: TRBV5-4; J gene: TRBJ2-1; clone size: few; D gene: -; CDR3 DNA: TGTGCCAGCAGCTTGTTCTCGCAGGGAGAGCAGTTCTTC; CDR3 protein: CASSLFSQGEQFF
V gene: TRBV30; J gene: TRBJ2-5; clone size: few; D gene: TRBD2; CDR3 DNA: TGTGCCTGGAGTGGACTAGCGGGAGGGGAGACCCAGTACTTC; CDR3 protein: CAWSGLAGGETQYF
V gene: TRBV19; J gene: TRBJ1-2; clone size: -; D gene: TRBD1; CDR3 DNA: TGTGCCACCTCGCCCAGGGACAGATCATATCATGGCTACACCTTC; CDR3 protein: CATSPRDRSYHGYTF
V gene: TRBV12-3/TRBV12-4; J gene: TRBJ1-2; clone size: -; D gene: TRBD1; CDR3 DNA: TGTGCCAGCAGGGGGGGACAGTCCTATGGCTACACCTTC; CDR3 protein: CASRGGQSYGYTF
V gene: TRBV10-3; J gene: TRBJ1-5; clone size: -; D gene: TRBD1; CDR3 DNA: TGTGCCATCAGAAACACAGGGGACAATCAGCCCCAGCATTTT; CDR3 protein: CAIRNTGDNQPQHF
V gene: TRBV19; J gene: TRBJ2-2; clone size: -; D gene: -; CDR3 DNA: TGTGCCAGTACCTATGGTCCCGGGGAGCTGTTTTTT; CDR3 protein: CASTYGPGELFF
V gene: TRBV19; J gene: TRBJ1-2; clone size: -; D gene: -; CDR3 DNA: TGTGCCAGTAGCAAACAGGGTAGCGGCTACACCTTC; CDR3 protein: CASSKQGSGYTF
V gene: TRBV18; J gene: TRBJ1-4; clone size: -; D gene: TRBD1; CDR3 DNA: TGTGCCAGCTCACGACAGGGGGTCTTTGAAAAACTGTTTTTT; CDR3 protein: CASSRQGVFEKLFF
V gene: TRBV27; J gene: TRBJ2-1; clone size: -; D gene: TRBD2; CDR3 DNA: TGTGCCAGCAGTCCGGGGGGGCAGGGTAATGAGCAGTTCTTC; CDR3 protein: CASSPGGQGNEQFF
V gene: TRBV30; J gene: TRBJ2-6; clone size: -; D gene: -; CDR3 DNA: TGTGCCTGGACCCACCCCCCGGGGGCTGGGGCCAACGTCCTGACTTTC; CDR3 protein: CAWTHPPGAGANVLTF
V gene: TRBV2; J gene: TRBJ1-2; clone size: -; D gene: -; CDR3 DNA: TGTGCCAGCAGTGAGTTGAGGAGGCGCACGGATGATGGCTACACCTTC; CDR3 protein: CASSELRRRTDDGYTF
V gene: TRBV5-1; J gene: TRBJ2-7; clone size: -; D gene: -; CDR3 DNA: TGCGCCAGCAGCCACCCTCTGGCGGGTTTGTTCTCCTACGAGCAGTACTTC; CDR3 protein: CASSHPLAGLFSYEQYF
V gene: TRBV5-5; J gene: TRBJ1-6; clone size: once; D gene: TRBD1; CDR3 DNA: TGTGCCAGCAGCCTGGCCAGCCGGACAGGAAACTATAATTCACCCCTCCACTTT; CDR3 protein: CASSLASRTGNYNSPLHF
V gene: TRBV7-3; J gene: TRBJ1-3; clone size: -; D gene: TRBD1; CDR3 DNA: TGTGCCAGCAGCTTATATGGGGGGACAGCTGGAAACACCATATATTTT; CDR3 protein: CASSLYGGTAGNTIYF
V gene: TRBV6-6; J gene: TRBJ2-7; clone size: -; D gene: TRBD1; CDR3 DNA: TGTGCCAGCACCGAAGACAGGGATTCCTACGAGCAGTACTTC; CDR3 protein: CASTEDRDSYEQYF
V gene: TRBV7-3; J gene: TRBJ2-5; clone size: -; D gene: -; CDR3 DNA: TGTGCCAGCAGCTTAAGGCCGGCGGATAAAGAGACCCAGTACTTC; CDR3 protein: CASSLRPADKETQYF
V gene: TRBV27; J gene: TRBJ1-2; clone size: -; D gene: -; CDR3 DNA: TGTGCCAGCAGAACAGTCTCTAACTATGGCTACACCTTC; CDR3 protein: CASRTVSNYGYTF
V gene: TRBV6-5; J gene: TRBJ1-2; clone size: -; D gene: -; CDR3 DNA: TGTGCCAGCAGTAGGGGTAGCGGTGGCTACACCTTC; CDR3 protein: CASSRGSGGYTF
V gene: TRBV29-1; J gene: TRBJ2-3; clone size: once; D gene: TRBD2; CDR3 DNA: TGCAGCGCAGGACTAGCGGGGGCGGGAGGTACGCAGTATTTT; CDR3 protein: CSAGLAGAGGTQYF
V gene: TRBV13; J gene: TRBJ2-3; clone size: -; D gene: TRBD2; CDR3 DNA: TGTGCCAGCAGCCTCAGCGGGAGGGCGGCAGATACGCAGTATTTT; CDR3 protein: CASSLSGRAADTQYF
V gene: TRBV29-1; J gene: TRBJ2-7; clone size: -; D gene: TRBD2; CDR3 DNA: TGCAGCGTTGAAGGGCGGGGGGGCCACGAGCAGTACTTC; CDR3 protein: CSVEGRGGHEQYF
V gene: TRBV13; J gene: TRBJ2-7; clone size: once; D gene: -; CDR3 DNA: TGTGCCAGCAGCTTAGGGCGACAGTCCCTCTACGAGCAGTACTTC; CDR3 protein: CASSLGRQSLYEQYF
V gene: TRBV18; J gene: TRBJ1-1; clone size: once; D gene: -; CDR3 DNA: TGTGCCAGCTCACCACCTATGAACACTGAAGCTTTCTTT; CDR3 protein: CASSPPMNTEAFF
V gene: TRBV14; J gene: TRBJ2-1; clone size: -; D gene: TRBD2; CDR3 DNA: TGTGCCAGCAGCCAACCCGGGACTAGCAGCTACAATGAGCAGTTCTTC; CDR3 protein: CASSQPGTSSYNEQFF
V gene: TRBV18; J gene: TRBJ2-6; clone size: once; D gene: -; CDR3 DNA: TGTGCCAGCTCATCTTCGCGTGGGGCCAACGTCCTGACTTTC; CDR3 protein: CASSSSRGANVLTF
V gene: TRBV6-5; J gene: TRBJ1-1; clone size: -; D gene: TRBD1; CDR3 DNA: TGTGCCAGCTATGACAGGGAGGCTTTCTTT; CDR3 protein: CASYDREAFF
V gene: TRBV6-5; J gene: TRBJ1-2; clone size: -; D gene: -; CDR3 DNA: TGTGCCAGCAGTTACTCTCTTGGGGAGGGGAGCTATGGCTACACCTTC; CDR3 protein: CASSYSLGEGSYGYTF
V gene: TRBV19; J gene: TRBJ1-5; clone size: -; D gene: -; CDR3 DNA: TGTGCCACTGAAACTGGTCCGGGCAATCAGCCCCAGCATTTT; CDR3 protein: CATETGPGNQPQHF
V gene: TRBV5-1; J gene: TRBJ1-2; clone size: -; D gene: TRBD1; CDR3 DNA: TGCGCCAGCAGCCCACTTACCGGACAGGGTCTCAATGGCTACACCTTC; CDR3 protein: CASSPLTGQGLNGYTF
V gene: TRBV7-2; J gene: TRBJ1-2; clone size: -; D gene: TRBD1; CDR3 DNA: TGTGCCAGCAGTCTACGGGACAGGCGTGGCTACACCTTC; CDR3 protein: CASSLRDRRGYTF
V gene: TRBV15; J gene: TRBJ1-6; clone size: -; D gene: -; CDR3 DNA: TGTGCCACCAGCAGAGACAGGGGATATACACCCCTCCACTTT; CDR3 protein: CATSRDRGYTPLHF
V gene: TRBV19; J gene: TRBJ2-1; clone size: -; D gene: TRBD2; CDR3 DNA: TGTGCCAGTAGTATACCAGCGGGGGGCTACAATGAGCAGTTCTTC; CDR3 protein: CASSIPAGGYNEQFF
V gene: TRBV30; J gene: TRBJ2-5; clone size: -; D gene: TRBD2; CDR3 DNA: TGTGCCTGGAGTGGTCCCCTAGCGGGATTTCAGACCCAGTACTTC; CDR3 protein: CAWSGPLAGFQTQYF
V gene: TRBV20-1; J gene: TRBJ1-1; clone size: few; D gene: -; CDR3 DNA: TGCAGTGCAGGGACTAACACTGAAGCTTTCTTT; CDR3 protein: CSAGTNTEAFF
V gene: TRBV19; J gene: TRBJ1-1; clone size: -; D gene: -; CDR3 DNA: TGTGCCAGTAGACACGATTTGAACACTGAAGCTTTCTTT; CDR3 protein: CASRHDLNTEAFF
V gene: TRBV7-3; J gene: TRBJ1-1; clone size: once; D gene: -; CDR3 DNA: TGTGCCAGCAGCTTCCGACGGGACACTGAAGCTTTCTTT; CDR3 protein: CASSFRRDTEAFF
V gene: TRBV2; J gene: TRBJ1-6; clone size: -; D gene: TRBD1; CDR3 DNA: TGTGCCACCGCATCGGGACAGGGAACTTCACCCCTCCACTTT; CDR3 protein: CATASGQGTSPLHF